The 3 T cell receptor beta chains in this list originate from one sample, sequenced in a study of PD-1 blockade in classical Hodgkin lymphoma (dated by TCRdb to about 2020). The intended sense of this specimen's time point label: newly diagnosed, previously untreated cHL patient sample. Library method: the immunoSEQ multiplex PCR assay. The source is immuneACCESS, and TCRdb retained only in-frame sequences with V and J called. Part of the clones is not carried over; for the studies checked, unresolved V genes explain less than half of this, and the remainder is unexplained. This sample gives approximately 15,000 clones in total; about 90% of them show up just once. The ten largest clones take up 3.5% to 5% of the sample. The sequencing sample was made of peripheral blood mononuclear cells (PBMCs). The receptors were gathered from a human donor with classical Hodgkin lymphoma.

The chain carries TRBV27 and TRBJ1-1, with D possibly being TRBD1 (6 bases). This CDR3 has 14 residues. Germline CDR1 reads MNHEY; CDR2 reads SMNVEV (reference sequence). The V end was cut by 2 bases, the J end by 4 bases, with 11 bases between. The DNA for the CDR3 is TGTGCCAGCAGTTTAAGCACAGGGACCACTGAAGCTTTCTTT. It translates to CASSLSTGTTEAFF.

The genes are TRBV6-5 and TRBJ1-5, with D unclear. Germline V lookup: CDR1 MNHEY, CDR2 SVGAGI. The CDR3 extends over 13 amino acids. V was clipped by 6 bases and J by 6 bases, with 12 bases between them. The CDR3 DNA sequence: TGTGCCAGCAGGAGGGCGGTAGGTCAGCCCCAGCATTTT. This codes for CASRRAVGQPQHF.

This chain uses TRBV30 with TRBJ2-2, with D possibly matching TRBD2 (5 bases). Germline V gives CDR1 GTSNPN, CDR2 SVGIG (reference sequence). The CDR3 contains 14 residues. V was shortened by 4 bases and J by 8 bases, with 17 bases between the two germline ends. CDR3 in amino acids: CAWKRGLTPGELFF. CDR3 DNA: TGTGCCTGGAAGAGAGGACTTACACCGGGGGAGCTGTTTTTT.